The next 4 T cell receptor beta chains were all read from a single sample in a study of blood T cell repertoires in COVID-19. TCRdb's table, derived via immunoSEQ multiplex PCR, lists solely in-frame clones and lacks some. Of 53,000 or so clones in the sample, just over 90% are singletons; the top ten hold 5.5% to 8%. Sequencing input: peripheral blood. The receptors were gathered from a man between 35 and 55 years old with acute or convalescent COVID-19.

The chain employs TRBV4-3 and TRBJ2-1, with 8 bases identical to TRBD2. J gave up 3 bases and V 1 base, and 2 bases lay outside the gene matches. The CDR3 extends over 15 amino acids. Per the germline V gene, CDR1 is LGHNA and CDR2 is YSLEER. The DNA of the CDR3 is TGCGCCAGCAGCCAAGGCGCGGGAGGCTACAATGAGCAGTTCTTC. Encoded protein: CASSQGAGGYNEQFF.

The CDR3 DNA sequence: TGTGCCAGCAGCCTAGCGGGGAGTTACGAGCAGTACTTC. Its protein is CASSLAGSYEQYF. The genes are TRBV9 and TRBJ2-7; TRBD2 matches at 9 bases. The CDR3 is made up of 13 amino acids. Trimming cost V 4 bases and J 4 bases; bases outside gene matches: 3. Germline lookup yields CDR1 SGDLS and CDR2 YYNGEE.

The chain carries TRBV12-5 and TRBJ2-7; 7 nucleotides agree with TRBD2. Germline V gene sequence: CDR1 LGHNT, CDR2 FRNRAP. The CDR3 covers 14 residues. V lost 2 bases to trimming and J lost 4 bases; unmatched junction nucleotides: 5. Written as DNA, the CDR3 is TGTGCTAGTGGTTTGAGTAGCGGGCATTACGAGCAGTACTTC. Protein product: CASGLSSGHYEQYF. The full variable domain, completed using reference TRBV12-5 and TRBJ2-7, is DARVTQTPRHKVTEMGQEVTMRCQPILGHNTVFWYRQTMMQGLELLAYFRNRAPLDDSGMPKDRFSAEMPDATLATLKIQPSEPRDSAVYFCASGLSSGHYEQYFGPGTRLTVT.

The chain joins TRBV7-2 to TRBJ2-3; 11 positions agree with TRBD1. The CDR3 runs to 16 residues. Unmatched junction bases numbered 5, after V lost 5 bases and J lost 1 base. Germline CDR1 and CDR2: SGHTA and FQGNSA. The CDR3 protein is CASSLMGQGGTDTQYF. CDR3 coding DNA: TGTGCCAGCAGCCTCATGGGACAGGGGGGCACAGATACGCAGTATTTT.